These T cell receptor beta chains were read from a single sample in a study of response to subunit inactivated influenza vaccine. TCRdb analysed the RT-PCR reads with MiXCR anew, one entry per CDR3 protein. Counted here are roughly 620,000 distinct CDR3 sequences, roughly 10% occurring once; the ten biggest clones make up 9.5% to 11%. The same specimen was also included in a second study, on T cells expressing NK-cell markers.

The sequencing used PBMCs from blood, collected on the day of vaccination. The source of these receptors is a man in his fifties or sixties who received an inactivated influenza vaccine. Each CDR3 is given with its conserved first and last residue. D genes are given only for firm matches. Size values are once, few and many counts, or a class for expanded clones, and some rows have none.

j_call	d_call	v_call	clone_size	cdr3_aa	cdr3_nt
TRBJ1-1	TRBD1	TRBV20-1	few	CSASHGTGAPNTEAFF	TGCAGTGCTAGCCACGGGACAGGGGCCCCGAACACTGAAGCTTTCTTT
TRBJ2-1	TRBD1	TRBV29-1	many	CSATGSTYNEQFF	TGCAGCGCGACAGGGAGCACATACAATGAGCAGTTCTTC
TRBJ2-3	TRBD2	TRBV5-1	few	CASSPSGAGVSADTQYF	TGCGCCAGCAGCCCCAGTGGGGCGGGAGTGTCGGCGGATACGCAGTATTTT
TRBJ2-7	TRBD1	TRBV4-2	NA	CASSSRPGQGYEQYF	TGTGCCAGCAGCTCCAGGCCGGGACAGGGTTACGAGCAGTACTTC
TRBJ2-7	NA	TRBV5-1	few	CASSLGAAEQYF	TGCGCCAGCAGCTTAGGAGCCGCCGAGCAGTACTTC
TRBJ2-1	NA	TRBV7-8	few	CASSVSHPYDNEQFF	TGTGCCAGCAGCGTTAGCCATCCATATGACAATGAGCAGTTCTTC
TRBJ1-2	NA	TRBV7-9	few	CASSLTGVEEDNYGYTF	TGTGCCAGCAGCTTAACCGGGGTTGAGGAAGATAACTATGGCTACACCTTC
TRBJ2-6	NA	TRBV20-1	few	CSAPSPGANVLTF	TGCAGTGCCCCGTCCCCGGGGGCCAACGTCCTGACTTTC
TRBJ2-3	TRBD2	TRBV5-1	many	CASSLAGDTDTQYF	TGTGCCAGCAGCTTAGCGGGAGACACAGATACGCAGTATTTT
TRBJ2-1	TRBD1	TRBV5-5	NA	CASRATGGTYNEQFF	TGTGCCAGCAGGGCTACAGGGGGCACGTACAATGAGCAGTTCTTC
TRBJ1-4	NA	TRBV2	few	CASSDRGTGLFF	TGTGCCAGCAGTGACAGAGGGACGGGGCTGTTTTTT
TRBJ2-1	TRBD2	TRBV29-1	NA	CSVDSGGAYNEQFF	TGCAGCGTTGACTCGGGGGGGGCCTACAATGAGCAGTTCTTC
TRBJ2-5	NA	TRBV19	NA	CASSNTQTQYF	TGTGCCAGTAGTAACACTCAGACCCAGTACTTC
TRBJ2-1	TRBD2	TRBV5-1	few	CASSWTSGDSYNEQFF	TGCGCCAGCAGCTGGACTAGCGGGGATTCCTACAATGAGCAGTTCTTC
TRBJ2-7	TRBD2	TRBV12-3/TRBV12-4	few	CASSSGGGLTYEQYF	TGTGCCAGCAGCTCGGGGGGGGGTTTAACCTACGAGCAGTACTTC
TRBJ2-1	NA	TRBV20-1	NA	CSATLARSEQFF	TGCAGTGCTACGCTAGCGAGGAGTGAGCAGTTCTTC
TRBJ2-7	NA	TRBV12-3/TRBV12-4	few	CASRQGDLPFYEQYF	TGTGCCAGCAGACAGGGTGACTTACCATTCTACGAGCAGTACTTC
TRBJ2-3	TRBD1	TRBV20-1	NA	CSARGTGSTDTQYF	TGCAGTGCTAGAGGGACAGGGAGCACAGATACGCAGTATTTT
TRBJ2-5	NA	TRBV18	NA	CASSPLIGEETQYF	TGTGCCAGCTCACCTTTGATAGGGGAGGAGACCCAGTACTTC
TRBJ2-7	NA	TRBV11-3	few	CASSLFFDYEQYF	TGTGCCAGCAGCTTATTTTTTGACTACGAGCAGTACTTC
TRBJ2-1	TRBD2	TRBV25-1	few	CASSAQDANERDSYNEQFF	TGTGCCAGCAGTGCGCAGGATGCGAACGAGCGGGACTCCTACAATGAGCAGTTCTTC
TRBJ1-6	NA	TRBV6-2/TRBV6-3	few	CASSYGGSYNSPLHF	TGTGCCAGCAGTTACGGGGGTTCCTATAATTCACCCCTCCACTTT
TRBJ2-3	TRBD2	TRBV2	few	CASSAVAGIRTDTQYF	TGTGCCAGCAGCGCTGTAGCGGGAATACGCACAGATACGCAGTATTTT
TRBJ2-3	TRBD2	TRBV27	few	CASSQRLAGGRWTQYF	TGTGCCAGCAGCCAAAGACTAGCGGGGGGGCGGTGGACGCAGTATTTT
TRBJ1-6	NA	TRBV6-2/TRBV6-3	many	CASRDPNSPLHF	TGTGCCAGCCGGGACCCGAATTCACCCCTCCACTTT
TRBJ2-5	NA	TRBV13	few	CASSFGVSSGTQYF	TGTGCCAGCAGCTTTGGCGTTTCTTCGGGGACCCAGTACTTC